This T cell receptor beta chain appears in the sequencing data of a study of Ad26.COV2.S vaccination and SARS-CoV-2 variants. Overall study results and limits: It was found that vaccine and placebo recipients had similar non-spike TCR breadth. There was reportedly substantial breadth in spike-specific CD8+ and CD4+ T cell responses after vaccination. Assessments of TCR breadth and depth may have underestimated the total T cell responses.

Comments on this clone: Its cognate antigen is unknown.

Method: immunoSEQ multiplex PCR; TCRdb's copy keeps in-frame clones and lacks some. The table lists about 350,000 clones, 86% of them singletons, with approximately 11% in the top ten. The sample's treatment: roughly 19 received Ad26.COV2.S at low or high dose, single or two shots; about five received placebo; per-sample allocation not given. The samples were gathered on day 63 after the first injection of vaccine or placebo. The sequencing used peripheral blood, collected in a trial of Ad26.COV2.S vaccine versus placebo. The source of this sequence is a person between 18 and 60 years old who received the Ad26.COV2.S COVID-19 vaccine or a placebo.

The CDR3 DNA reads as TGTGCCAGCAGCCAGTTGGACACTGAAGCTTTCTTT. It is translated as CASSQLDTEAFF. The chain is built from TRBV3-1 (or the pseudogene TRBV3-2) and TRBJ1-1; no firm D call. Germline loops: CDR1 LGHDT, CDR2 YNNKEL (reference sequence). V was trimmed by 3 bases and J by 3 bases, leaving 5 bases between them. The CDR3 loop spans 12 amino acids.